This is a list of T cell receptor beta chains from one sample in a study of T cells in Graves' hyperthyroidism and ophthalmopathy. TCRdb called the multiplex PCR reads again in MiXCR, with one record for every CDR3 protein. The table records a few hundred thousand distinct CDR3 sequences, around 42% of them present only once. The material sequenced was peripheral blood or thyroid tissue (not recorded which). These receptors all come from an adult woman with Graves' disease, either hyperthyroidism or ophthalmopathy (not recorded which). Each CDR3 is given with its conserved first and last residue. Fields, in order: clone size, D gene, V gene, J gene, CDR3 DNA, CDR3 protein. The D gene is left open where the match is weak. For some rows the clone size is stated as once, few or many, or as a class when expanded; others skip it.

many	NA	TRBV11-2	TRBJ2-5	TGTGCCAGCAGCGTCCAGGACCTGAAAGGCGAGACCCAGTACTTC	CASSVQDLKGETQYF
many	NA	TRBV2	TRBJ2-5	TGTGCCAGCAGTGATGAGGTTCAAGAGACCCAGTACTTC	CASSDEVQETQYF
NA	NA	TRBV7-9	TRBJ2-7	TGTGCCAGCAGCTCGGGTGTCGAGCAGAACTTC	CASSSGVEQNF
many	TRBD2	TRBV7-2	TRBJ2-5	TGTGCCAGCAGCGCAACTAGCGGAGCCCCCGAGACCCAGTACTTC	CASSATSGAPETQYF
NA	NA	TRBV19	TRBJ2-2	TGTGCCAGTAGTACTCCACAGGGTTCGAACACCGGGGAGCTGTTTTTT	CASSTPQGSNTGELFF
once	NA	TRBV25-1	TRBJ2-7	TGTGCCAGCAGTGACGGGGGACCCAGTCCTTACGAGCAGTACTTC	CASSDGGPSPYEQYF
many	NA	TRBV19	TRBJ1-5	TGTGCCAGTAGGAAGGACAGAGGCCTACCCAATCAGCCCCAGCATTTT	CASRKDRGLPNQPQHF
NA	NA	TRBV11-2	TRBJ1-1	TGTGCCAGCAGCTTCCCGGGTTCGTTT	CASSFPGSF
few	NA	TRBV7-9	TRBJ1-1	TGTGCCAGCTCCGCCCCGCCGGTCCTTGAAGCTTTCTTT	CASSAPPVLEAFF
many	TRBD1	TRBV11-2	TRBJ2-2	TGTGCCTCCACGTGGGAGCCGGGACAGACTTACGGCGGGGAGCTGTTTTTT	CASTWEPGQTYGGELFF
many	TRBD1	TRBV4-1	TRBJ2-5	TGCGCCAGCAGCCCTCCCACAGGGGACCCACAAGAGACCCAGTACTTC	CASSPPTGDPQETQYF
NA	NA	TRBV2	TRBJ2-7	TGTGCCAGCAGTGGGGCTAGCAGTGAGCAGTACTTC	CASSGASSEQYF
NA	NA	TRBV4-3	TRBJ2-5	TGCGCCAGCAGCCAAGGTGGTAGGGAGACCCAGTACTTC	CASSQGGRETQYF
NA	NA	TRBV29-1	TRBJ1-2	TGCAGCGTTGAGGACGGGGGCTATGGCTACACCTTC	CSVEDGGYGYTF
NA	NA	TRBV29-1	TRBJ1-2	TGCAGCGTTGTGAGGGTCTATGGCTACACCTTC	CSVVRVYGYTF
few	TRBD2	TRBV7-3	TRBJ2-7	TGTGCCAGCAGCATTAGCGGGGCAAATCAGTACGAGCAGTACTTC	CASSISGANQYEQYF
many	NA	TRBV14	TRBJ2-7	TGTGCCAGCAGCCGCAGGGACCCCTCCTACGAGCAGTACTTC	CASSRRDPSYEQYF
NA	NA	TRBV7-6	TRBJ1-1	TGTGCCAGTTACACACAGGGCACTGAAGCTTTCTTT	CASYTQGTEAFF
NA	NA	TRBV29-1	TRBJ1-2	TGCAGCGTTGGACAGCCAGACTTC	CSVGQPDF
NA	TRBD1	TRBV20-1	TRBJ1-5	TGCAGTGCTAGGACAGGGGTTCATCGCAATCAGCCCCAGCATTTT	CSARTGVHRNQPQHF
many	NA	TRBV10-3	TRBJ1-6	TGTGCCATCAGTGTGGGTCGGGGGGATTCACCCCTCCACTTT	CAISVGRGDSPLHF
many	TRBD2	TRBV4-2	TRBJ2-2	TGTGCCAGCAGTCTTGGGGAGCGGGAGGGGAGGGAGCTGTTTTTT	CASSLGEREGRELFF
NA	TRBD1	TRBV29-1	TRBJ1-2	TGCAGCGTTGGGACAGGGATTGGCTATGGCTACACCTTC	CSVGTGIGYGYTF
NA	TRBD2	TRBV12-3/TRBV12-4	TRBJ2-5	TGTGCCAGTATCCCAGGGGAGACTAGCGGGAGTGGTGAGACCCAGTACTTC	CASIPGETSGSGETQYF
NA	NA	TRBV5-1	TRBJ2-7	TGCGCCAGCAGCAAGGGGCCCTACGAGCAGTACTTC	CASSKGPYEQYF
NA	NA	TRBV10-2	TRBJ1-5	TGCGCCAGCACTCCAACAGGGCTTATCAATCAGCCCCAGCATTTT	CASTPTGLINQPQHF
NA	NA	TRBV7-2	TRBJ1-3	TGTGCCAGCAGCCCCTACCTCTCTGGAAACACCATATATTTT	CASSPYLSGNTIYF
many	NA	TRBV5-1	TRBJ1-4	TGCGCCAGCAGCCCAGGAGGAGCTAATGAAAAACTGTTTTTT	CASSPGGANEKLFF
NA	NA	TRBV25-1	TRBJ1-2	TGTGCCAGCAGTGCCGCGACAGGAAGCTATGGCTACACCTTC	CASSAATGSYGYTF
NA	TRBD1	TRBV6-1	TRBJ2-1	TGTGCCAGCAGCGAGGATACAGGGGGTCACAATGAGCAGTTCTTC	CASSEDTGGHNEQFF
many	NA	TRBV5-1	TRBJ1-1	TGCGCCAGCAGCCTCCAGGACACTGAAGCTTTCTTT	CASSLQDTEAFF
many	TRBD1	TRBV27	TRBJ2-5	TGTGCCAGCAGTTTATCTAACAGGGGAGAGACCCAGTACTTC	CASSLSNRGETQYF
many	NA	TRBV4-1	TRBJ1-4	TGCGCCAGCAGCCAAATCGTGGGAGAAAAACTGTTTTTT	CASSQIVGEKLFF
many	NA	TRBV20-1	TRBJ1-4	TGCAGTGCTACACAACTGGGAAACGAAAAACTGTTTTTT	CSATQLGNEKLFF
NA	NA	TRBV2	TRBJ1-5	TGTGCCAGCACCCAGGAGCGCCAGCAGCCCCAGCATTTT	CASTQERQQPQHF
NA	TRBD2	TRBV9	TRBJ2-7	TGTGCCAGCAGCGGATCCCAAGCGGGGTCCTACGAGCAGTACTTC	CASSGSQAGSYEQYF
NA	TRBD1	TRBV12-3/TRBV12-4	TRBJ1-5	TGTGCCAGCAGTTTAGGGGACAGGGGCTATCAGCCCCAGCATTTT	CASSLGDRGYQPQHF
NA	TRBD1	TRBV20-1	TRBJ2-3	TGCAGTGCTAGTGGGACAGCCGACACAGATACGCAGTATTTT	CSASGTADTDTQYF
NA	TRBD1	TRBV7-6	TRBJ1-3	TGTGCCAGCTCAGGGGAGGGGGCGAAGGACACCATATATTTT	CASSGEGAKDTIYF
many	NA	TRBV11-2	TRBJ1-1	TGTGCCAGCAGCTTCGGACAAAGAGCTTTCTTT	CASSFGQRAFF
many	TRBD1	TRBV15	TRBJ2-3	TGTGCCACCAGCAGAGATGGACAGGGAGTAGATACGCAGTATTTT	CATSRDGQGVDTQYF
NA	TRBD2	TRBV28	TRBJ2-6	TGTGCCAGCAGTTTACGGGGGGAGATGGCGTCTGGGGCCAACGTCCTGACTTTC	CASSLRGEMASGANVLTF
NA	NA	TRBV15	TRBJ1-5	TGTGCCACCAGCGGCAGGGACGGACAGCCCCAGCATTTT	CATSGRDGQPQHF
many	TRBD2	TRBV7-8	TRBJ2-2	TGTGCCAGCAGCCCAACTAGCGGGAGAATGCGAAACACCGGGGAGCTGTTTTTT	CASSPTSGRMRNTGELFF
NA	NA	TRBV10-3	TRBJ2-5	TGTGCCATCAAAGAAGGACAGCCACAAGAGACCCAGTACTTC	CAIKEGQPQETQYF
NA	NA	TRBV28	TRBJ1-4	TGTGCCAGCAGTTTATTTCCAGCAACTAATGAAAAACTGTTTTTT	CASSLFPATNEKLFF
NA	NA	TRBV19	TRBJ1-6	TGTGCCAGTGCAGACTCGGGTATCGGTTCACCCCTCCACTTT	CASADSGIGSPLHF
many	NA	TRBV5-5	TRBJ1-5	TGTGCCAGCAGCTTGGAAGGCGGCAGCAATCAGCCCCAGCATTTT	CASSLEGGSNQPQHF
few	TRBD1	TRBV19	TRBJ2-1	TGTGCCAGTATAGAGACAGGGGGCTTCGACAATGAGCAGTTCTTC	CASIETGGFDNEQFF
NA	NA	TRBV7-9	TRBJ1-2	TGTGCCAGCAGTCCTGACAGTCGATTGTTGGGGGGCTACACCTTC	CASSPDSRLLGGYTF
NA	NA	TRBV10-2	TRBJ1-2	TGCGCCAGCAGTGGTGTAGAGGGGCGTCGGGGAGGCTACACCTTC	CASSGVEGRRGGYTF
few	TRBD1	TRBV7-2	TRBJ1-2	TGTGCCAGCAGCTTAGACCCGGACAGGTCCGGCTACACCTTC	CASSLDPDRSGYTF